One and the same sample provided the 19 T cell receptor beta chains below, sequenced in a study of shared clonotypes between healthy human individuals. Sequencing was performed with immunoSEQ multiplex PCR; in TCRdb, only in-frame clones are kept and a portion is missing. The sample carries approximately 500,000 clones, 78% recorded once. The sample was PBMCs. Receptor source: a woman aged 40 to 50 in good health. Some clones in this sample may be carry-over from other donors' samples.

This chain connects TRBV7-3 to TRBJ2-7, with 14 bases fitting TRBD2. Germline CDR1 SGHTA, CDR2 FQGTGA. There are 13 residues in the CDR3. The V segment lost 5 bases and the J segment 7 bases; nucleotides outside the gene matches: 1. The CDR3 spells CASSRTSGREQYF. The CDR3 coding sequence is TGTGCCAGCAGCCGGACTAGCGGGAGGGAGCAGTACTTC.

The chain combines TRBV7-6 with TRBJ2-7; 7 nucleotides line up with TRBD1. Germline V CDR1 and CDR2: SGHVS, FNYEAQ. The CDR3 sequence is 15 residues long. V trimming: 5 bases; J trimming: 4 bases; junction bases outside the gene matches: 11. The CDR3 nucleotides are TGTGCCAGCAGCGTTATACCCGGGACAGAGTACGAGCAGTACTTC. Translation gives CASSVIPGTEYEQYF.

The gene calls are TRBV7-3 and TRBJ2-3, with TRBD2 identical over 16 bases. J was trimmed by 3 bases and V by 3 bases; bases with no gene match: 6. Germline V gene lookup returns CDR1 SGHTA and CDR2 FQGTGA. This CDR3 is built from 18 residues. The CDR3 DNA is TGTGCCAGCAGCTTGACCGGGACTAGCGGGAGGGGTACAGATACGCAGTATTTT. The encoded protein is CASSLTGTSGRGTDTQYF.

This clone was seen ten or more times. The chain has TRBV10-2 and TRBJ1-1; D possibly corresponds to TRBD1 (5 bases). This CDR3 comprises 17 residues. CDR1 is WSHSY and CDR2 is SAAADI in the germline V gene. Between the trimmed V and J ends, which lost 6 bases and 4 bases, there was a span of 24 bases. CDR3 DNA sequence: TGCGCCAGCAGCCAGTTGTTCCCTACTTTGGGGGGCACTGAAGCTTTCTTT. Translating gives CASSQLFPTLGGTEAFF.

J is TRBJ2-1 and V is TRBV9, with D possibly matching TRBD2 (6 bases). V dropped 0 bases and J dropped 0 bases, with 13 bases sitting between them. Germline V gene data show CDR1 as SGDLS and CDR2 as YYNGEE. CDR3 length equals 17 residues. The CDR3 bases are TGTGCCAGCAGCGTAGGTGGGGGGAGTCCCTCCTACAATGAGCAGTTCTTC. Residues: CASSVGGGSPSYNEQFF.

The V gene is TRBV5-6, the J gene TRBJ2-3; the D gene is possibly TRBD2 (5 bases). The germline V gene has CDR1 SGHDT and CDR2 YYEEEE. The CDR3 is 15 residues long. The V end lost 0 bases, the J end lost 2 bases, and 10 bases lay between the germline ends. The CDR3 is CASSLGGRDTDTQYF. DNA for the CDR3: TGTGCCAGCAGCTTGGGAGGACGGGACACAGATACGCAGTATTTT. The variable domain in full, with the rest retrieved from reference TRBV5-6 and TRBJ2-3, is DAGVTQSPTHLIKTRGQQVTLRCSPKSGHDTVSWYQQALGQGPQFIFQYYEEEERQRGNFPDRFSGHQFPNYSSELNVNALLLGDSALYLCASSLGGRDTDTQYFGPGTRLTVL.

The chain links TRBV27 to TRBJ2-7; 11 bases are shared with TRBD1. CDR3 size: 14 residues. V lost 5 bases, J lost 9 bases, and 9 bases stayed unmatched. The germline V gene has CDR1 MNHEY and CDR2 SMNVEV (reference sequence). This CDR3 reads CASSPWTGGYGQYF. CDR3 in DNA: TGTGCCAGCAGTCCCTGGACAGGGGGCTATGGGCAGTACTTC.

This chain uses TRBV25-1 with TRBJ2-7, with TRBD2 identical over 8 bases. Germline V gives CDR1 MGHDK, CDR2 SYGVNS. The CDR3 sequence is 13 residues long. The V and J ends lost 2 bases and 7 bases, in that order; junction bases with no gene match: 4. CDR3 sequence: CASSEAGGREQYF. The CDR3 DNA is TGTGCCAGCAGTGAAGCGGGAGGTCGGGAGCAGTACTTC.

Here the CDR3 DNA reads TGTGCCAGTAAGACCAGGGGCAATCAGCCCCAGCATTTT. Its protein is CASKTRGNQPQHF. The chain is built from TRBV19 and TRBJ1-5, with D possibly being TRBD1 (5 bases). This CDR3 contains 13 residues. The ends were cut back, 7 bases at V and 2 bases at J, with 9 bases in the middle. Germline CDR1 and CDR2: LNHDA and SQIVND (reference sequence).

The gene calls are TRBV27 and TRBJ2-7, with 10 nucleotides matching TRBD2. In germline, CDR1 is MNHEY, CDR2 SMNVEV (reference sequence). The CDR3 is 16 amino acids. V lost 5 bases to trimming and J lost 2 bases; unmatched junction nucleotides: 9. This CDR3 reads CASSHPLAGGTYEQYF. CDR3 bases: TGTGCCAGCAGTCACCCCTTAGCGGGAGGCACCTACGAGCAGTACTTC.

V gene TRBV5-4 combines with J gene TRBJ1-3; perhaps TRBD1 as D (6 bases). Germline CDR1 SGHNT, CDR2 YYREEE (reference sequence). CDR3 length equals 15 residues. Trimming pared 0 bases from V and 3 bases from J, leaving 10 bases between. CDR3 in DNA: TGTGCCAGCAGCTTGGGGGGGCCTGGTGGAAACACCATATATTTT. Translated: CASSLGGPGGNTIYF.

Concerning this clone: Other nucleotide sequences in the sample specify the same CDR3. The chain uses TRBV30 and TRBJ1-2; possible D gene TRBD1, 5 bases. From germline, CDR1 is GTSNPN and CDR2 SVGIG (reference sequence). V shed 3 bases and J shed 7 bases, with 9 bases lying between them. This CDR3 is 11 amino acids long. CDR3 nucleotides: TGTGCCTGGAGCTCGGGGGTTGGCTACACCTTC. Protein sequence: CAWSSGVGYTF.

The V gene is TRBV18, the J gene TRBJ2-7; a weak D match, TRBD2 (5 bases). Germline loops: CDR1 KGHSH, CDR2 LQKENI. The CDR3 totals 15 residues. Trimming took off 6 bases at V and 6 bases at J, with 21 bases between the two ends. The CDR3 DNA sequence: TGTGCCAGCTCGCCCCCCGAGGGATATCCGCGCGAGCAGTACTTC. Translating it yields CASSPPEGYPREQYF.

As regards this clone: This may be a read error: a much more frequent sequence differs by one nucleotide. The J gene is TRBJ1-2, the V gene TRBV5-1, with 7 bases aligning to TRBD1. The ends lost 4 bases at V and 4 bases at J; junction bases unmatched: 10. This CDR3 region has 15 residues. Germline V gene lookup returns CDR1 SGHRS and CDR2 YFSETQ. The CDR3 is CASSTGTAQSYGYTF. CDR3 sequence (DNA): TGCGCCAGCAGCACCGGGACAGCACAAAGCTATGGCTACACCTTC.

In this sample, this clone turned up once. The J gene is TRBJ2-7, the V gene TRBV30, with D maybe TRBD2 (5 bases). The closer fit of TRBJ2-5 to the DNA end suggests the J call may be wrong. Germline CDR1 is GTSNPN and CDR2 is SVGIG (reference sequence). This CDR3 comprises 14 residues. CDR3 coding DNA: TGTGCCTGGAGTGAAGGAGGCAGTCAAGAGACCCAGTACTTC. This gives the protein CAWSEGGSQETQYF.

A note on this clone: The sample holds other DNA sequences that translate to the same CDR3. The chain couples TRBV9 to TRBJ2-1; TRBD2 aligns across 11 bases. V shed 3 bases and J 4 bases; nucleotides not matched to a gene: 3. Looked up from germline, CDR1 is SGDLS and CDR2 is YYNGEE. The CDR3 length is 15 residues. For the CDR3, the DNA is TGTGCCAGCAGCGCCGGGACTAGCGGTTACAATGAGCAGTTCTTC. Translated, it gives CASSAGTSGYNEQFF.

V usage is TRBV14 and J usage is TRBJ1-3; 9 bases map to TRBD1. Germline loops: CDR1 SGHDN, CDR2 FVKESK. V was clipped by 0 bases and J by 1 base; unmatched bases: 4. This CDR3 has 17 amino acids. CDR3 residues: CASSQEGDRVSGNTIYF. DNA of the CDR3: TGTGCCAGCAGCCAAGAAGGGGACAGGGTTTCTGGAAACACCATATATTTT.

This clone was detected many times. The CDR3 bases are TGTGCCTGGAGTGCTTGGGGAAGGAACACTGAAGCTTTCTTT. This encodes CAWSAWGRNTEAFF. This chain links TRBV30 with TRBJ1-1; D not certain. V lost 1 base, J lost 1 base, and 10 bases lay in between. Germline V lookup: CDR1 GTSNPN, CDR2 SVGIG (reference sequence). The CDR3 totals 14 residues.

A remark on this clone: Additional DNA sequences in this sample encode the identical CDR3. This chain uses TRBV5-1 with TRBJ2-5, with D unclear. Germline loops: CDR1 SGHRS, CDR2 YFSETQ. The CDR3 covers 13 residues. Trimming pared 4 bases from V and 5 bases from J, leaving 12 bases between. The CDR3 DNA follows: TGCGCCAGCAGCCTCGCATCTAGGGAGACCCAGTACTTC. Translation: CASSLASRETQYF.